One sample yielded the 9 T cell receptor beta chains listed below, sequenced in a study of blood T cell repertoires in COVID-19. Method: immunoSEQ multiplex PCR; TCRdb's copy keeps in-frame clones and lacks some. This sample yields about 70,000 clones, of which about 80% are seen a single time; about 20% belongs to the top ten. The sample taken for sequencing was peripheral blood. These receptor sequences come from a man between 65 and 85 years old who had recovered from COVID-19.

V and J are TRBV5-1 and TRBJ2-3, with a possible D match to TRBD1 (6 bases). The germline V gene has CDR1 SGHRS and CDR2 YFSETQ. The CDR3 totals 15 residues. V was cut by 5 bases and J by 0 bases, with 13 bases left in between. Here the CDR3 DNA reads TGCGCCAGCAGTACAGGACAGCCCAGCACAGATACGCAGTATTTT. Amino acid sequence: CASSTGQPSTDTQYF. Looking up the rest from reference TRBV5-1 and TRBJ2-3 gives the full variable domain: KAGVTQTPRYLIKTRGQQVTLSCSPISGHRSVSWYQQTPGQGLQFLFEYFSETQRNKGNFPGRFSGRQFSNSRSEMNVSTLELGDSALYLCASSTGQPSTDTQYFGPGTRLTVL.

This clone came up a few times. The genes are TRBV27 and TRBJ2-1; 10 bases map to TRBD1. V dropped 6 bases and J dropped 0; count of bases not matched to a gene: 14. The CDR3 loop spans 19 amino acids. Germline lookup yields CDR1 MNHEY and CDR2 SMNVEV (reference sequence). The CDR3 DNA sequence: TGTGCCAGCAGCACTAGGACAGGGGGTATCCCGAGCTCCTACAATGAGCAGTTCTTC. The encoded protein is CASSTRTGGIPSSYNEQFF.

The V call is TRBV29-1, the J call TRBJ1-1; D gene uncertain. From germline, CDR1 is SQVTM and CDR2 ANQGSEA. V was cut by 4 bases and J by 1 base, with 13 bases left in between. CDR3 length: 14 residues. For the CDR3, the DNA is TGCAGCGTTGCCCGCGGAGGGAGGAACACTGAAGCTTTCTTT. It codes for CSVARGGRNTEAFF.

The J gene is TRBJ2-2, the V gene TRBV11-3; a weak D match, TRBD2 (5 bases). The CDR3 is made up of 15 amino acids. Germline V CDR1 and CDR2: SGHNT, YENEEA. Trimming took 8 bases from V and 2 from J, leaving 15 bases between them. In DNA, the CDR3 is TGTGCCAGCCTCCGGAGAGGGTTTAACACCGGGGAGCTGTTTTTT. Translating gives CASLRRGFNTGELFF.

The chain joins TRBV2 to TRBJ1-3, with D tentatively TRBD1 (6 bases). CDR3 length equals 13 residues. The ends were cut back, 6 bases at V and 4 bases at J, with 10 bases in the middle. Germline CDR1 reads SNHLY; CDR2 reads FYNNEI. In DNA, the CDR3 is TGTGCCAGCAGCTGGACAGCCGGAAACACCATATATTTT. This encodes CASSWTAGNTIYF.

This clone was seen once. The chain combines TRBV11-3 with TRBJ1-1, with TRBD1 matching 8 bases. After removal of 3 bases from V and 1 base from J, the junction contained 7 bases not matched to a gene. CDR1 is SGHNT and CDR2 is YENEEA in the germline V gene. The CDR3 is 16 amino acids. In DNA form, the CDR3 reads TGTGCCAGCAGCTTCAGTAGTCAGGGGGCGAACACTGAAGCTTTCTTT. Translation: CASSFSSQGANTEAFF.

The chain has TRBV7-8 and TRBJ1-6, with D possibly being TRBD1 (6 bases). There are 14 residues in the CDR3. Germline assignment: CDR1 SGHVS and CDR2 FQNEAQ. The V and J ends lost 5 bases and 5 bases respectively, with 10 bases between them. The CDR3 DNA sequence: TGTGCCAGCAGCACCGGACAGCATAATTCACCCCTCCACTTT. Translated, it gives CASSTGQHNSPLHF.

This clone appeared a few times. V gene TRBV6-5 combines with J gene TRBJ2-1; D unresolved. CDR3 size: 15 residues. With 6 bases removed from V and 4 bases from J, the gap between germline ends came to 16 bases. Germline CDR1 MNHEY, CDR2 SVGAGI. CDR3 sequence: CASSFRWASYNEQFF. In DNA, the CDR3 is TGTGCCAGCAGCTTCCGGTGGGCGTCGTACAATGAGCAGTTCTTC.

This clone was seen only a few times. The V and J genes are TRBV19 and TRBJ2-5; 8 bases are shared with TRBD2. With V trimmed by 3 bases and J by 4 bases, 10 bases remained unmatched. This CDR3 contains 16 residues. The germline V gene has CDR1 LNHDA and CDR2 SQIVND (reference sequence). DNA of the CDR3: TGTGCCAGTAGTATGATACCTGCGAGCGGGGGAGAGACCCAGTACTTC. Translating gives CASSMIPASGGETQYF.